A single sample gave rise to the 14 T cell receptor beta chains below, sequenced in a study of blood T cell repertoires in COVID-19. The table came from immunoSEQ multiplex PCR; TCRdb's copy has only in-frame clones and leaves some out. The profile covers 130,000 or so clones, with around four fifths appearing a single time and about 18% taken by the ten largest. The sample consisted of PBMCs or T cells enriched from blood (not recorded which). Receptors originate from a young man who had recovered from COVID-19.

The DNA of the CDR3 is TGTGCCACCAGTGATTCCGGGACAGGACTTAATCAGCCCCAGCATTTT. It specifies CATSDSGTGLNQPQHF. J is TRBJ1-5 and V is TRBV24-1; TRBD1 agrees at 8 bases. CDR1 is KGHDR and CDR2 is SFDVKD in the germline V gene. V trimming: 2 bases; J trimming: 4 bases; junction bases outside the gene matches: 6. The CDR3 is made up of 16 amino acids.

The rearrangement links TRBV4-1 to TRBJ2-7; TRBD1 might be the D (6 bases). V was cut by 3 bases and J by 0 bases, with 12 bases left in between. CDR1 and CDR2 from the germline V gene are MGHRA and YSYEKL. The CDR3 covers 15 residues. CDR3 protein: CASSQGHSSSYEQYF. The CDR3 DNA sequence: TGCGCCAGCAGCCAGGGACACTCGAGCTCCTACGAGCAGTACTTC.

V gene TRBV19 combines with J gene TRBJ1-6, with 10 bases that match TRBD1. This CDR3 contains 16 residues. V lost 6 bases, J lost 7 bases, and 9 bases stayed unmatched. Germline V gives CDR1 LNHDA, CDR2 SQIVND (reference sequence). The CDR3 sequence is CASSPDRGSTNSPLHF. The CDR3 DNA reads as TGTGCCAGTAGCCCGGACAGGGGGTCTACGAATTCACCCCTCCACTTT.

The rearrangement uses TRBV19 and TRBJ1-3; D unresolved. The germline V gene has CDR1 LNHDA and CDR2 SQIVND (reference sequence). Trimming removed 5 bases at V and 2 bases at J, with 10 bases between. There are 14 residues in the CDR3. The CDR3 spells CASSLSGTGNTIYF. The CDR3 nucleotides are TGTGCCAGTAGTTTGTCGGGGACTGGAAACACCATATATTTT.

The chain joins TRBV12-5 to TRBJ2-5; 7 bases agree with TRBD2. The germline V gene has CDR1 LGHNT and CDR2 FRNRAP. Trimming cost V 6 bases and J 5 bases; bases outside gene matches: 9. There are 14 residues in the CDR3. The CDR3 DNA is TGTGCTAGTGGCAAGGGAGGGAAAGGTGAGACCCAGTACTTC. Protein: CASGKGGKGETQYF.

The chain combines TRBV19 with TRBJ1-1; D might be TRBD1 (5 bases). The CDR3 is 14 residues long. V was clipped by 6 bases and J by 5 bases, with 16 bases between them. Germline assignment: CDR1 LNHDA and CDR2 SQIVND (reference sequence). CDR3 sequence reads: CASRVWQGRTEAFF. In DNA form, the CDR3 reads TGTGCCAGTAGGGTTTGGCAGGGTAGGACTGAAGCTTTCTTT.

The chain has TRBV11-2 and TRBJ1-4; D perhaps matches TRBD1 (6 bases). The CDR3 is 16 amino acids. Germline CDR1 is SGHAT and CDR2 is FQNNGV. The V end was cut by 1 base, the J end by 4 bases, with 13 bases between. The CDR3 DNA reads TGTGCCAGCAGCTTAGGGGTTCGGGACAATAATGAAAAACTGTTTTTT. Translated, it gives CASSLGVRDNNEKLFF.

This chain joins TRBV19 and TRBJ1-2, with TRBD1 identical over 9 bases. The CDR3 totals 14 residues. Germline values: CDR1 LNHDA, CDR2 SQIVND (reference sequence). V lost 3 bases and J lost 3; bases outside the gene matches: 2. The DNA of the CDR3 is TGTGCCAGTAGTATGTGGACAGGGGACTATGGCTACACCTTC. This codes for CASSMWTGDYGYTF.

The rearrangement uses TRBV27 and TRBJ1-5, with D tentatively TRBD1 (5 bases). The CDR3 has 14 amino acids. V lost 1 base and J lost 7, with 11 bases in between. The germline V gene has CDR1 MNHEY and CDR2 SMNVEV (reference sequence). The CDR3 sequence is CASSLYRGSQPQHF. The CDR3 nucleotides are TGTGCCAGCAGTTTATACCGGGGGAGCCAGCCCCAGCATTTT.

The rearrangement links TRBV7-9 to TRBJ1-1; no clear D gene. Trimming shortened V by 5 bases and J by 6 bases, and 22 bases separated the two germline ends. CDR1 and CDR2 (germline): SEHNR, FQNEAQ (reference sequence). The CDR3 loop spans 16 amino acids. The CDR3 bases are TGTGCCAGCAGCCCCAACGAGACGCCCGGGGTCTCTGAAGCTTTCTTT. Translated, it gives CASSPNETPGVSEAFF. Drawing the rest from reference TRBV7-9 and TRBJ1-1, the complete variable domain is DTGVSQNPRHKITKRGQNVTFRCDPISEHNRLYWYRQTLGQGPEFLTYFQNEAQLEKSRLLSDRFSAERPKGSFSTLEIQRTEQGDSAMYLCASSPNETPGVSEAFFGQGTRLTVV.

The chain combines TRBV6-5 with TRBJ2-3; possibly TRBD2 for D (5 bases). The V end was cut by 6 bases, the J end by 2 bases, with 15 bases between. The germline gives CDR1 MNHEY, CDR2 SVGAGI. This CDR3 is built from 15 residues. This chain's CDR3 is CASRPPTGNTDTQYF. The CDR3 bases are TGTGCCAGCAGGCCGCCGACCGGGAACACAGATACGCAGTATTTT.

This clone was observed a few times. The chain is built from TRBV15 and TRBJ1-3; D call uncertain. Looked up from germline, CDR1 is LNHNV and CDR2 is YYDKDF (reference sequence). V lost 0 bases, J lost 0 bases, and 9 bases lay in between. The CDR3 loop spans 16 amino acids. The CDR3 loop is CATSREAGYSGNTIYF. Here the CDR3 DNA reads TGTGCCACCAGCAGAGAGGCGGGATACTCTGGAAACACCATATATTTT.

V and J are TRBV6-5 and TRBJ2-2; D is possibly TRBD2 (5 bases). The CDR3 runs 14 residues. Germline lookup yields CDR1 MNHEY and CDR2 SVGAGI. V shed 8 bases and J shed 7 bases, with 17 bases lying between them. The CDR3 reads CASGVGAGIGELFF. Here the CDR3 DNA reads TGTGCCAGCGGAGTGGGTGCGGGCATCGGGGAGCTGTTTTTT.

The chain uses TRBV15 and TRBJ2-5; D perhaps matches TRBD2 (7 bases). The V end was cut by 1 base, the J end by 4 bases, with 13 bases between. The germline V gene encodes CDR1 LNHNV and CDR2 YYDKDF (reference sequence). The CDR3 loop spans 15 amino acids. CDR3 nucleotide sequence: TGTGCCACCAGCAGAGGGGGGCCGGGAGGAGAGACCCAGTACTTC. Protein: CATSRGGPGGETQYF.